This T cell receptor (beta chain) was observed in a study of identical twins. Study conclusions and caveats: Within monozygotic twins, out-of-frame TCR alpha sharing was underestimated by the models.

The CDR3 loop spans 16 amino acids. The V gene end was trimmed by 1 base and the J gene end by 7 bases; junction bases not matched to a gene: 14. Germline loops: CDR1 DFQATT, CDR2 SNEGSKA (reference sequence). TCRdb redid the calling of the 5' RACE reads with MiXCR, one entry per CDR3 protein. The data show about 1.7 million distinct CDR3 sequences, around a third seen once. This clonotype was seen only a few times. Its antigen is not known. Sequenced sample: cord blood. The receptor was isolated from a newborn girl in good health. This chain links TRBV20-1 with TRBJ2-7, with 9 bases aligning to TRBD2. DNA for the CDR3: TGCAGTGCTAGAGTAGGCCGTCAGCGGGAGGCTAAAGAGCAGTACTTC. It translates to CSARVGRQREAKEQYF.